These 27 T cell receptor beta chains originate from one sample sequenced in a study of T cells in Graves' hyperthyroidism and ophthalmopathy. Amplification targeted TCR beta CDR3 regions from RNA transcripts. With the HTBI primer set, the TCR CDR3 went through a first round of RT-PCR. TCRdb recomputed calls from the multiplex PCR reads with MiXCR, one row per CDR3 protein. The data show hundreds of thousands of distinct CDR3 sequences, with 35% to 40% seen just once and approximately 10% held by the top ten. Source material: blood. These receptors were taken from a man aged 18 to 29 with Graves' hyperthyroidism.

The chain is built from TRBV29-1 and TRBJ1-6, with D unresolved. Germline CDR1 is SQVTM and CDR2 is ANQGSEA. V was pared by 2 bases and J by 8 bases, with 16 bases between. The CDR3 is 15 residues long. CDR3 coding DNA: TGCAGCGTTGAAACTAGCGGGAGCAACGATTCACCCCTCCACTTT. Translated: CSVETSGSNDSPLHF.

The chain employs TRBV5-1 and TRBJ1-2; 8 nucleotides agree with TRBD1. The length of the CDR3 is 16 residues. With 7 bases clipped from V and 4 bases from J, the junction kept 15 bases outside the gene matches. Looked up from germline, CDR1 is SGHRS and CDR2 is YFSETQ. The CDR3 is CASGGDGQGRIYGYTF. CDR3 in DNA: TGCGCCAGCGGGGGGGACGGACAGGGACGGATCTATGGCTACACCTTC. The complete variable domain, with remaining parts taken from reference TRBV5-1 and TRBJ1-2, reads KAGVTQTPRYLIKTRGQQVTLSCSPISGHRSVSWYQQTPGQGLQFLFEYFSETQRNKGNFPGRFSGRQFSNSRSEMNVSTLELGDSALYLCASGGDGQGRIYGYTFGSGTRLTVV.

This clonotype was seen a handful of times. The rearrangement links TRBV5-4 to TRBJ1-2; no definite D call. This CDR3 has 12 residues. Trimming left V 4 bases short and J 4 bases short, with 8 bases between. Germline CDR1 reads SGHNT; CDR2 reads YYREEE (reference sequence). CDR3 sequence reads: CASSMDPYGYTF. The CDR3 nucleotides read TGTGCCAGCAGCATGGACCCCTATGGCTACACCTTC.

V gene TRBV27 combines with J gene TRBJ2-7; D uncertain. The CDR3 covers 13 residues. The ends were cut back, 4 bases at V and 7 bases at J, with 14 bases in the middle. Germline V lookup: CDR1 MNHEY, CDR2 SMNVEV (reference sequence). CDR3 in DNA: TGTGCCAGCAGTTCTCTCTCACGTTGGGAGCAGTACTTC. It is translated as CASSSLSRWEQYF.

This rearrangement joins TRBV7-2 to TRBJ2-3, with D hard to call. Germline CDR1 and CDR2: SGHTA and FQGNSA. The CDR3 totals 15 residues. Trimming pared 2 bases from V and 2 bases from J, leaving 11 bases between. The CDR3 reads CASSLFGQFTDTQYF. DNA of the CDR3: TGTGCCAGCAGCTTATTCGGCCAGTTCACAGATACGCAGTATTTT.

The chain carries TRBV7-9 and TRBJ2-7, with D tentatively TRBD1 or TRBD2 (5 bases each). Germline V gene data show CDR1 as SEHNR and CDR2 as FQNEAQ (reference sequence). Trimming pared 5 bases from V and 2 bases from J, leaving 13 bases between. The CDR3 runs to 14 residues. The CDR3 coding sequence is TGTGCCAGCAGCCAAACGGGACCGACCTACGAGCAGTACTTC. Protein: CASSQTGPTYEQYF.

This clonotype was counted ten times or more. The chain has TRBV5-1 and TRBJ2-7; D is tentatively TRBD1 or TRBD2 (5 bases each). Germline lookup yields CDR1 SGHRS and CDR2 YFSETQ. V was shortened by 0 bases and J by 1 base, with 8 bases between the two germline ends. CDR3 length: 14 residues. The CDR3 sequence: CASSLGDGSYEQYF. CDR3 DNA: TGCGCCAGCAGCTTGGGGGACGGATCCTACGAGCAGTACTTC. Filled out from reference TRBV5-1 and TRBJ2-7, the complete variable domain reads KAGVTQTPRYLIKTRGQQVTLSCSPISGHRSVSWYQQTPGQGLQFLFEYFSETQRNKGNFPGRFSGRQFSNSRSEMNVSTLELGDSALYLCASSLGDGSYEQYFGPGTRLTVT.

This clonotype was observed many times. The CDR3 loop reads CATSRGGGQGTYEQYF. The CDR3 DNA sequence: TGTGCCACCAGCAGAGGGGGGGGACAGGGGACTTACGAGCAGTACTTC. The V and J genes are TRBV15 and TRBJ2-7; 10 positions match TRBD1. V dropped 1 base and J dropped 4; count of bases not matched to a gene: 7. CDR3 size: 16 residues. CDR1 and CDR2 (germline): LNHNV, YYDKDF (reference sequence).

The V and J genes are TRBV20-1 and TRBJ1-2; weak D call: TRBD1 (5 bases). CDR3 length: 17 residues. V lost 0 bases and J 5 bases, leaving 22 bases between the germline ends. Germline CDR1 and CDR2: DFQATT and SNEGSKA (reference sequence). This CDR3 reads CSARDRYSMGTKYGYTF. CDR3 DNA sequence: TGCAGTGCTAGAGACCGGTACAGTATGGGGACGAAGTATGGCTACACCTTC.

The chain has TRBV5-4 and TRBJ1-6; no clear D gene. CDR1 and CDR2 (germline): SGHNT, YYREEE (reference sequence). The CDR3 extends over 17 amino acids. V was pared by 4 bases and J by 0 bases, with 14 bases between. This CDR3 is CASSQDTGSSYNSPLHF. The DNA of the CDR3 is TGTGCCAGCAGCCAAGATACCGGAAGCTCCTATAATTCACCCCTCCACTTT. Full variable domain (rest looked up from reference TRBV5-4 and TRBJ1-6): ETGVTQSPTHLIKTRGQQVTLRCSSQSGHNTVSWYQQALGQGPQFIFQYYREEENGRGNFPPRFSGLQFPNYSSELNVNALELDDSALYLCASSQDTGSSYNSPLHFGNGTRLTVT.

This clonotype appeared many times. The V call is TRBV10-3, the J call TRBJ2-2; no firm D call. CDR3 length: 15 residues. Germline V gene data show CDR1 as ENHRY and CDR2 as SYGVKD. Trimming shortened V by 0 bases and J by 6 bases, and 11 bases separated the two germline ends. CDR3 residues: CAISESSIAPGELFF. The CDR3 DNA follows: TGTGCCATCAGTGAGTCTTCGATCGCACCCGGGGAGCTGTTTTTT.

This clonotype was counted at least ten times. A much larger clone differs from this one at a single base, so this may be a read error. The chain is built from TRBV20-1 and TRBJ2-5; D gene unclear. Deletions cut 3 bases from V and 5 bases from J, with 4 bases between. The length of the CDR3 is 10 residues. Germline-derived CDR1 and CDR2 are DFQATT and SNEGSKA (reference sequence). The CDR3 sequence is CSARDETQYF. As DNA, the CDR3 is TGCAGTGCTAGGGATGAGACCCAGTACTTC.

The chain is built from TRBV5-1 and TRBJ2-7; D call uncertain. The V and J ends lost 0 bases and 3 bases respectively, with 13 bases between them. The CDR3 is made up of 15 amino acids. Per germline, CDR1 SGHRS and CDR2 YFSETQ. Here the CDR3 reads CASSLGLEPNYEQYF. The CDR3, as DNA: TGCGCCAGCAGCTTGGGGCTCGAACCCAACTACGAGCAGTACTTC.

V gene TRBV12-3 or TRBV12-4 combines with J gene TRBJ2-5; TRBD1 agrees at 9 bases. CDR3 length equals 15 residues. V shed 3 bases and J 5 bases; nucleotides not matched to a gene: 7. This CDR3 reads CASSFGQGKFETQYF. CDR3 nucleotide sequence: TGTGCCAGCAGTTTCGGACAGGGGAAGTTTGAGACCCAGTACTTC.

The chain links TRBV10-3 to TRBJ1-4; 7 nucleotides agree with TRBD1. The CDR3 consists of 15 residues. Trimming removed 5 bases from V and 8 bases from J; junction bases left unmatched: 11. Germline CDR1 and CDR2: ENHRY and SYGVKD. Here the CDR3 DNA reads TGTGCCATCAGTCTCACAGGGGTAGCTGGGGAAAAACTGTTTTTT. Translating it yields CAISLTGVAGEKLFF.

On this clonotype itself: This may arise from a read error, as a much more abundant clone is one base away. The rearrangement joins TRBV7-3 to TRBJ1-6, with a tentative D call TRBD1 (5 bases). The CDR3 contains 13 residues. CDR1 is SGHTA and CDR2 is FQGTGA in the germline V gene. The CDR3 reads CASSYDGGSPLLF. CDR3 nucleotides: TGTGCCAGCAGCTATGATGGGGGATCACCCCTCCTCTTT.

In this sample, this clonotype turned up many times. The chain recombines TRBV10-3 with TRBJ2-5; D is possibly TRBD1 (5 bases). There are 12 residues in the CDR3. The V end was cut by 7 bases, the J end by 4 bases, with 10 bases between. Germline V CDR1 and CDR2: ENHRY, SYGVKD. In DNA form, the CDR3 reads TGTGCCATCAATCAGGGTGGAGAGACCCAGTACTTC. Encoded protein: CAINQGGETQYF.

To note about this clonotype: The junction shows a germline mismatch at one end, possibly a read error. The genes are TRBV19 and TRBJ1-6, with TRBD1 identical over 8 bases. CDR1 is LNHDA, CDR2 SQIVND, per germline (reference sequence). This CDR3 is 14 amino acids long. The CDR3 nucleotides read TGTGCCAGCACCCCGACAGGGGAGGATTCACCCCCCCACTTT. Residues: CASTPTGEDSPPHF.

This chain uses TRBV9 with TRBJ1-1; unclear D gene. Trimming took 4 bases from V and 4 from J, leaving 14 bases between them. CDR1 is SGDLS, CDR2 YYNGEE, per germline. The CDR3 sequence is 14 residues long. This CDR3 is CASSPRGSSTEAFF. For the CDR3, the DNA is TGTGCCAGCAGCCCGAGAGGGTCTAGCACTGAAGCTTTCTTT. Full variable domain (missing parts from reference TRBV9 and TRBJ1-1): DSGVTQTPKHLITATGQRVTLRCSPRSGDLSVYWYQQSLDQGLQFLIQYYNGEERAKGNILERFSAQQFPDLHSELNLSSLELGDSALYFCASSPRGSSTEAFFGQGTRLTVV.

This chain joins TRBV12-3 or TRBV12-4 and TRBJ1-6; no clear D gene. CDR3 length: 15 amino acids. Between the trimmed V and J ends, which lost 1 base and 8 bases, there was a span of 12 bases. DNA of the CDR3: TGTGCCAGCAGTTTAGGCCCTCTAGGAGATTCACCCCTCCACTTT. This translates into CASSLGPLGDSPLHF.

This clonotype was recorded at least ten times. The rearrangement uses TRBV9 and TRBJ1-6, with D maybe TRBD1 (5 bases). Trimming took 10 bases from V and 10 from J, leaving 18 bases between them. This CDR3 comprises 13 residues. The germline gives CDR1 SGDLS, CDR2 YYNGEE. The CDR3 bases are TGTGCCTCCACCCGCGAGGGGAACTCACCCCTCCACTTT. Amino acids: CASTREGNSPLHF.

This clonotype has ten or more counts. This chain uses TRBV5-1 with TRBJ1-6; D call uncertain. Trimming stripped 4 bases from V and 7 bases from J, with 9 bases between. CDR1 is SGHRS, CDR2 YFSETQ, per germline. The CDR3 is 13 residues long. The CDR3 loop reads CASSPTENSPLHF. Written as DNA, the CDR3 is TGCGCCAGCAGCCCGACGGAGAATTCACCCCTCCACTTT.

V gene TRBV20-1 combines with J gene TRBJ1-4; D not certain. The V and J ends lost 0 bases and 7 bases respectively, with 9 bases between them. CDR3 length: 13 amino acids. Per germline, CDR1 DFQATT and CDR2 SNEGSKA (reference sequence). CDR3 bases: TGCAGTGCTAGAGATAGGGATACTGAAAAACTGTTTTTT. Protein: CSARDRDTEKLFF.

This clonotype was observed a handful of times. The V and J genes are TRBV5-5 and TRBJ1-4; no reliable D call. Trimming removed 4 bases at V and 5 bases at J, with 6 bases between. The germline gives CDR1 SGHKS, CDR2 YYEKEE (reference sequence). The CDR3 is 12 residues long. The CDR3 sequence is CASSTDNEKLFF. The CDR3 DNA follows: TGTGCCAGCAGCACGGACAATGAAAAACTGTTTTTT. The full variable domain, its missing parts supplied by reference TRBV5-5 and TRBJ1-4, is DAGVTQSPTHLIKTRGQQVTLRCSPISGHKSVSWYQQVLGQGPQFIFQYYEKEERGRGNFPDRFSARQFPNYSSELNVNALLLGDSALYLCASSTDNEKLFFGSGTQLSVL.

Worth noting for this clonotype: This sequence may be a read error, since a much larger clone differs from it by one base. The chain is built from TRBV5-1 and TRBJ2-7, with 13 bases lining up with TRBD2. The CDR3 runs 15 residues. The germline gives CDR1 SGHRS, CDR2 YFSETQ. CDR3 nucleotide sequence: TGTGCCAGCAGCGCCGGGACTAGCGGGGACTACGAGCAGTACTTC. It translates to CASSAGTSGDYEQYF.

The rearrangement uses TRBV6-1 and TRBJ1-4; the D is unclear. Trimming removed 1 base from V and 5 bases from J, with 8 bases in between. Germline V gene data show CDR1 as MNHNS and CDR2 as SASEGT. The CDR3 extends over 14 amino acids. The CDR3: CASSEVSLNEKLFF. DNA of the CDR3: TGTGCCAGCAGTGAAGTATCCCTGAATGAAAAACTGTTTTTT.

The chain employs TRBV27 and TRBJ2-7; no reliable D call. Germline V CDR1 and CDR2: MNHEY, SMNVEV (reference sequence). This CDR3 spans 13 amino acids. Trimming shortened V by 4 bases and J by 4 bases, and 11 bases separated the two germline ends. DNA for the CDR3: TGTGCCAGCAGTTACCGACGAAATTACGAGCAGTACTTC. Its protein is CASSYRRNYEQYF.